This T cell receptor beta chain originates from a study of blood T cell repertoires in COVID-19. About the research overall: PBMCs, B-cell-depleted T cells, or T cells provided the cDNA or gDNA that made up the material.

Patients at the Seattle site were enrolled during active infection and followed longitudinally. TCRdb's table, derived via immunoSEQ multiplex PCR, lists solely in-frame clones and lacks some. The sample has a few hundred thousand clones, 75% to 95% seen once. The CDR3 is made up of 15 amino acids. The germline CDR1 and CDR2 sequences are SNHLY and FYNNEI. Trimming stripped 7 bases from V and 7 bases from J, with 22 bases between. This clonotype was sampled from a young adult with COVID-19, enrolled during active disease. Specimen: peripheral blood. The chain links TRBV2 to TRBJ1-1; D perhaps matches TRBD1 (5 bases). CDR3 protein: CASNELGGAFFEAFF. The CDR3 DNA sequence: TGTGCCAGCAATGAGCTGGGAGGGGCCTTTTTTGAAGCTTTCTTT.